This T cell receptor beta chain was captured by sequencing in a study of cytomegalovirus exposure and HLA in healthy donors. Concerning this clone itself: Its antigen is undetermined.

This CDR3 is 17 amino acids long. CDR1 is SEHNR, CDR2 FQNEAQ, per germline (reference sequence). Losses at the gene ends were 0 bases for V and 5 bases for J; bases not matched to a gene: 7. Broader study findings: Among the most significant clusters, several appeared linked to common viral pathogens in a later analysis.

Both 60 Vbeta primers and 13 Jbeta primers went into the PCR. Assay used: immunoSEQ multiplex PCR; TCRdb lists only in-frame clones, some missing. The sample lists around 120,000 clones, roughly a tenth occurring once. This chain uses TRBV7-9 with TRBJ1-1; 12 nucleotides match TRBD1. The TCR comes from a man aged 25 to 45 in good health and CMV-seronegative. Material for sequencing was PBMCs. CDR3 sequence (DNA): TGTGCCAGCAGCTTAGCGGGGACAGGGGGCATCGGGACTGAAGCTTTCTTT. Amino acid sequence: CASSLAGTGGIGTEAFF.